This T cell receptor beta chain was captured in a study of blood T cell repertoires in COVID-19. Study as a whole: Acute and convalescent COVID-19 specimens originated in the United States, Italy and Spain. The cDNA or gDNA used as material had been derived from T cells, B-cell-depleted T cells, or PBMCs.

Original methodology: From reference gene primer amplification, estimates of nucleated cell counts were derived. This table comes from immunoSEQ multiplex PCR, and its TCRdb copy is limited to in-frame clones, with some not included. V and J calls plus clone size are reproduced from that table; the DNA served to infer D and trimming. This sample has 300,000 to 400,000 clones, with roughly 86% found just once. CDR3 length: 15 amino acids. Losses at the gene ends were 5 bases for V and 6 bases for J; bases not matched to a gene: 8. Germline values: CDR1 MDHEN, CDR2 SYDVKM. Patients in Seattle were enrolled during active infection, then followed longitudinally.

Input material: peripheral blood. The sequence came from a woman aged 65 to 85 with COVID-19, enrolled during active disease. The chain recombines TRBV28 with TRBJ1-4; 8 positions agree with TRBD1. CDR3 nucleotides: TGTGCCAGCAGTCCACGACAGGGGAAGGATGAAAAACTGTTTTTT. Its protein product is CASSPRQGKDEKLFF.